This T cell receptor (beta chain) was identified in a study of CD8 T cells in ankylosing spondylitis. The table lists this clonotype with many counts. Its antigen is still unknown. TCRdb passed the 5' RACE reads through MiXCR, listing each CDR3 protein once. The sample shows about 460,000 distinct CDR3 sequences, about 5% of them seen only once. General study points: CD8+ cells made up the disease-linked clones, which were relatively rare in peripheral blood. Enrichment of disease-linked clones was reportedly significant in matched ankylosing spondylitis synovial fluid. What seemed typical of ankylosing spondylitis blood was a TCR beta motif built from about 8 highly homologous variants.

V shed 3 bases, J shed 10 bases, and the junction held 2 bases outside the gene matches. The CDR3 runs 13 residues. Per germline, CDR1 SGHRS and CDR2 YFSETQ. Sequences were obtained from blood, either unsorted or a sorted T cell fraction (not recorded which). This TCR was recovered from a male donor with ankylosing spondylitis. The gene calls are TRBV5-1 and TRBJ1-6, with 9 positions matching TRBD1. The CDR3 loop reads CASSSGTGSPLHF. CDR3 DNA sequence: TGCGCCAGCAGCTCCGGGACAGGGTCACCCCTCCACTTT.